This T cell receptor (beta chain) was sequenced during a study of monozygotic twins with inflammatory bowel disease. Added by template switching were UMIs that each held a 6-nucleotide sample barcode. TCRdb derives one entry per CDR3 protein from the 5' RACE reads, leaving out DNA. Its clone listing holds over 350,000 distinct CDR3 sequences. Study-level points and caveats: Cells of different T cell subtypes could not be told apart. TCRbeta diversity (inverse Simpson) was lower in IBD patients than in healthy co-twins.

The CDR3 contains 14 residues. Per the germline V gene, CDR1 is MGHDK and CDR2 is SYGVNS. With respect to this clonotype: What it binds is unknown.

V and J are TRBV25-1 and TRBJ1-6; TCRdb reports TRBD1, a call that lacks DNA to check it against. The sequence came from a human donor with ulcerative colitis or Crohn's disease, or a healthy co-twin of an affected twin (not recorded which). Sequencing was done on a sample of blood. The CDR3 region is CASSSNRVPSPLHF.